The 11 T cell receptor beta chains below were found in one sample sequenced in a study of T cells in Graves' hyperthyroidism and ophthalmopathy. Amplification yielded TCR beta CDR3 regions, with RNA transcripts as the source. First-round RT-PCR targeting the TCR CDR3 was performed with the HTBI primer set. TCRdb recomputed calls from the multiplex PCR reads with MiXCR, one row per CDR3 protein. The table lists 600,000 to 650,000 distinct CDR3 sequences, roughly 17% of them singletons, with 3.5% to 4% in the top ten. The sequenced sample consisted of blood. These receptor sequences come from a young woman with Graves' hyperthyroidism.

This clonotype was found many times. The chain couples TRBV24-1 to TRBJ2-5; D might be TRBD1 (6 bases). The CDR3 is 14 residues long. Germline CDR1 reads KGHDR; CDR2 reads SFDVKD. Trimming pared 1 base from V and 4 bases from J, leaving 9 bases between. CDR3 in amino acids: CATSDFEGGETQYF. The CDR3 DNA sequence: TGTGCCACCAGTGATTTCGAAGGGGGAGAGACCCAGTACTTC.

The chain combines TRBV4-2 with TRBJ2-7, with 8 nucleotides matching TRBD2. Germline loops: CDR1 LGHNA, CDR2 YNFKEQ. The V gene end was trimmed by 0 bases and the J gene end by 6 bases; junction bases not matched to a gene: 4. This CDR3 contains 14 residues. This CDR3 reads CASSQEPGGGEQYF. CDR3 in DNA: TGTGCCAGCAGCCAAGAACCGGGAGGGGGCGAGCAGTACTTC.

This clonotype was observed a few times. The chain recombines TRBV3-1 with TRBJ1-2; perhaps TRBD1 as D (5 bases). Between the trimmed V and J ends, which lost 5 bases and 4 bases, there was a span of 14 bases. CDR3 length: 14 residues. Germline V lookup: CDR1 LGHDT, CDR2 YNNKEL (reference sequence). CDR3 region: CASSKEGNPYGYTF. Written as DNA, the CDR3 is TGTGCCAGCAGCAAGGAGGGGAACCCCTATGGCTACACCTTC.

This clonotype was detected many times. The chain employs TRBV10-3 and TRBJ2-7; 11 bases align to TRBD1. Germline V gene lookup returns CDR1 ENHRY and CDR2 SYGVKD. The CDR3 has 16 amino acids. The V segment lost 2 bases and the J segment 4 bases; nucleotides outside the gene matches: 7. CDR3 nucleotides: TGTGCCATCAGTGAGCTGTGGACAGGGGGCGGTTACGAGCAGTACTTC. Translating it yields CAISELWTGGGYEQYF.

This clonotype was found many times. The CDR3 nucleotides read TGTGCCAGCAGCCAAGTAGACAGGGGGGGATCGGAGCAGTACTTC. This codes for CASSQVDRGGSEQYF. The chain joins TRBV3-1 to TRBJ2-7, with 9 bases matching TRBD1. The germline V gene encodes CDR1 LGHDT and CDR2 YNNKEL (reference sequence). The CDR3 extends over 15 amino acids. V trimming: 1 base; J trimming: 7 bases; junction bases outside the gene matches: 8.

This clonotype was seen a few times. The chain carries TRBV20-1 and TRBJ1-3; possible D gene TRBD1, 5 bases. Trimming took off 3 bases at V and 0 bases at J, with 12 bases between the two ends. There are 15 residues in the CDR3. Per germline, CDR1 DFQATT and CDR2 SNEGSKA (reference sequence). The CDR3 bases are TGCAGTGCTAGTCGACAGTTGAGCTCTGGAAACACCATATATTTT. Its translation is CSASRQLSSGNTIYF.

This clonotype was detected only a few times. The chain couples TRBV7-8 to TRBJ1-1, with D tentatively TRBD1 (5 bases). Germline lookup yields CDR1 SGHVS and CDR2 FQNEAQ. The germline V and J ends were trimmed by 5 bases and 10 bases, with 14 bases remaining between them. CDR3 size: 12 residues. Here the CDR3 DNA reads TGTGCCAGCAGCCCCGAGGGGAGGGTAGCTTTCTTT. Its translation: CASSPEGRVAFF.

This clonotype was counted at least ten times. This chain connects TRBV3-1 to TRBJ2-3, with a possible D match to TRBD1 (6 bases). CDR1 and CDR2 from the germline V gene are LGHDT and YNNKEL (reference sequence). The ends were cut back, 4 bases at V and 2 bases at J, with 16 bases in the middle. The CDR3 runs to 16 residues. The DNA for the CDR3 is TGTGCCAGCAGCCCTGGGTGGCAGGGGAACACAGATACGCAGTATTTT. It translates to CASSPGWQGNTDTQYF.

Here the CDR3 DNA reads TGCAGCGTTGTAGAGGCCCTCAATCAGCCCCAGCATTTT. Translation gives CSVVEALNQPQHF. V gene TRBV29-1 combines with J gene TRBJ1-5, with D unresolved. V was trimmed by 4 bases and J by 3 bases, leaving 10 bases between them. Germline values: CDR1 SQVTM, CDR2 ANQGSEA. This CDR3 comprises 13 residues. Combining the CDR3 with reference TRBV29-1 and TRBJ1-5 gives the whole variable domain SAVISQKPSRDICQRGTSLTIQCQVDSQVTMMFWYRQQPGQSLTLIATANQGSEATYESGFVIDKFPISRPNLTFSTLTVSNMSPEDSSIYLCSVVEALNQPQHFGDGTRLSIL.

This clonotype showed up many times. The rearrangement links TRBV6-2 or TRBV6-3 to TRBJ1-1; D call uncertain. CDR1 is MNHEY, CDR2 SVGEGT, per germline. The germline V and J ends were trimmed by 2 bases and 2 bases, with 9 bases remaining between them. This CDR3 comprises 14 residues. The DNA of the CDR3 is TGTGCCAGCAGTTACGTCGGCGGCAACACTGAAGCTTTCTTT. It specifies CASSYVGGNTEAFF.

The chain is built from TRBV7-2 and TRBJ1-4; D perhaps matches TRBD1 (6 bases). Germline-derived CDR1 and CDR2 are SGHTA and FQGNSA. CDR3 length: 15 amino acids. Trimming took 0 bases from V and 7 from J, leaving 12 bases between them. CDR3 DNA: TGTGCCAGCAGCTTAGCGGGGGGCGGTGGTGAAAAACTGTTTTTT. Translated, it gives CASSLAGGGGEKLFF.